The 19 T cell receptor beta chains given below trace back to one sample, sequenced in a study of shared clonotypes between healthy human individuals. Method: immunoSEQ multiplex PCR; TCRdb's copy keeps in-frame clones and lacks some. The sample comprises about 2.3 million clones, less than 95% of which are singletons, and approximately 0.41% rests with the top ten. Sequences were obtained from naive CD4+ T cells from PBMCs. The subset here: CD45RA+ positively selected. These receptors all stem from a man aged 18 to 29 in good health. Some clones in this sample may be carry-over from other donors' samples.

V is TRBV7-2 and J is TRBJ2-7; 7 bases align to TRBD2. CDR3 size: 13 residues. The V gene end was trimmed by 1 base and the J gene end by 6 bases; junction bases not matched to a gene: 3. Germline assignment: CDR1 SGHTA and CDR2 FQGNSA. CDR3: CASSLGLAAEQYF. Here the CDR3 DNA reads TGTGCCAGCAGCTTAGGCCTAGCGGCCGAGCAGTACTTC.

This chain uses TRBV6-6 with TRBJ1-3; maybe TRBD1 (6 bases). V was cut by 7 bases and J by 0 bases, with 10 bases left in between. This CDR3 has 14 residues. Germline V gene data show CDR1 as MNHNY and CDR2 as SVGAGI (reference sequence). In DNA form, the CDR3 reads TGTGCCAGCACCCGGACAGACTCTGGAAACACCATATATTTT. This sequence encodes CASTRTDSGNTIYF.

The chain combines TRBV2 with TRBJ2-7, with a possible D match to TRBD2 (7 bases). The CDR3 extends over 14 amino acids. The V end lost 10 bases, the J end lost 2 bases, and 18 bases lay between the germline ends. Germline CDR1 and CDR2: SNHLY and FYNNEI. The CDR3 reads CATLGRGPTYEQYF. The CDR3 DNA reads as TGTGCCACTCTGGGGCGGGGGCCCACCTACGAGCAGTACTTC.

The chain combines TRBV29-1 with TRBJ1-6, with D unresolved. In germline, CDR1 is SQVTM, CDR2 ANQGSEA. V was pared by 1 base and J by 3 bases, with 13 bases between. The CDR3 consists of 16 residues. CDR3 protein: CSVEAPPRRYNSPLHF. The CDR3, as DNA: TGCAGCGTTGAAGCCCCACCGAGACGCTATAATTCACCCCTCCACTTT.

This chain connects TRBV11-1 to TRBJ1-1, with 8 bases lining up with TRBD1. The CDR3 consists of 13 residues. The germline V gene has CDR1 SGHAT and CDR2 FQDESV (reference sequence). Germline trimming cut 8 bases from V and 7 bases from J; bases unmatched to any gene: 9. The CDR3: CASRSPGTGEAFF. CDR3 nucleotide sequence: TGTGCCAGCCGAAGTCCGGGGACAGGTGAAGCTTTCTTT. Full variable domain (missing parts from reference TRBV11-1 and TRBJ1-1): EAEVAQSPRYKITEKSQAVAFWCDPISGHATLYWYRQILGQGPELLVQFQDESVVDDSQLPKDRFSAERLKGVDSTLKIQPAELGDSAMYLCASRSPGTGEAFFGQGTRLTVV.

The V call is TRBV10-1, the J call TRBJ2-7; D is perhaps TRBD1 (5 bases). The CDR3 is made up of 15 amino acids. Trimming cost V 7 bases and J 5 bases, with 21 bases left between them. From germline, CDR1 is WNHNN and CDR2 SYGVQD (reference sequence). CDR3 sequence (DNA): TGCGCCAGCACTCATTGGCCAGGGTTTTTCGACGAGCAGTACTTC. It yields the protein CASTHWPGFFDEQYF.

The V gene is TRBV4-3, the J gene TRBJ2-7; 9 nucleotides align to TRBD2. Germline CDR1 LGHNA, CDR2 YSLEER. This CDR3 contains 15 residues. V was clipped by 0 bases and J by 6 bases; unmatched bases: 6. CDR3 amino acids: CASSQDRSGRREQYF. In DNA form, the CDR3 reads TGCGCCAGCAGCCAAGATAGGAGCGGGAGGCGCGAGCAGTACTTC.

This sequence joins TRBV5-1 and TRBJ2-5; D perhaps matches TRBD1 (7 bases). The germline gives CDR1 SGHRS, CDR2 YFSETQ. CDR3 length equals 15 residues. Trimming removed 0 bases from V and 4 bases from J, with 13 bases in between. The CDR3 protein is CASSLGQGGRETQYF. CDR3 nucleotides: TGCGCCAGCAGCTTGGGTCAGGGGGGAAGAGAGACCCAGTACTTC.

The rearrangement links TRBV2 to TRBJ1-1, with D possibly TRBD1 on 5 matching bases. The CDR3 is 11 residues long. The germline V gene encodes CDR1 SNHLY and CDR2 FYNNEI. Trimming took 0 bases from V and 11 from J, leaving 7 bases between them. The CDR3 coding sequence is TGTGCCAGCAGTGAAGCGGGGACGGCTTTCTTT. This translates into CASSEAGTAFF.

The genes are TRBV5-8 and TRBJ2-5; the match to TRBD1 covers 7 bases. The J segment lost 1 base and the V segment lost 6 bases, leaving 12 bases of the junction unmatched. The CDR3 spans 16 residues. Germline values: CDR1 SGHTS, CDR2 YDEGEE. In nucleotides, the CDR3 is TGTGCCAGCATCCAAGCGCTTGGGACAGCCCAAGAGACCCAGTACTTC. This translates into CASIQALGTAQETQYF. The full variable domain, rest sourced from reference TRBV5-8 and TRBJ2-5, is EAGVTQSPTHLIKTRGQQATLRCSPISGHTSVYWYQQALGLGLQFLLWYDEGEERNRGNFPPRFSGRQFPNYSSELNVNALELEDSALYLCASIQALGTAQETQYFGPGTRLLVL.

The chain recombines TRBV7-7 with TRBJ2-3; 12 bases line up with TRBD2. The germline CDR1 and CDR2 sequences are SSHAT and FNYEAQ (reference sequence). The junction had 8 bases not matched to a gene; V was cut back by 5 bases and J by 5 bases. The CDR3 extends over 16 amino acids. In DNA form, the CDR3 reads TGTGCCAGCAGCGTATCTAGCGGGAGGGCCGGAGATACGCAGTATTTT. As protein: CASSVSSGRAGDTQYF.

The chain has TRBV2 and TRBJ2-5, with a tentative D call TRBD2 (5 bases). Looked up from germline, CDR1 is SNHLY and CDR2 is FYNNEI. This CDR3 is built from 15 residues. V was shortened by 5 bases and J by 3 bases, with 16 bases between the two germline ends. CDR3 in amino acids: CASSTSSSGKETQYF. CDR3 sequence (DNA): TGTGCCAGCAGTACAAGCTCCAGCGGTAAAGAGACCCAGTACTTC.

V usage is TRBV5-6 and J usage is TRBJ2-1, with 8 bases identical to TRBD2. Unmatched junction bases numbered 8, after V lost 3 bases and J lost 3 bases. Germline CDR1 and CDR2: SGHDT and YYEEEE. There are 16 residues in the CDR3. CDR3 sequence reads: CASSSLSGDYYNEQFF. The DNA of the CDR3 is TGTGCCAGCAGCTCCCTTAGCGGGGATTACTACAATGAGCAGTTCTTC.

The V gene is TRBV15, the J gene TRBJ1-2; no reliable D call. Trimming pared 0 bases from V and 8 bases from J, leaving 7 bases between. Germline V gene lookup returns CDR1 LNHNV and CDR2 YYDKDF (reference sequence). The CDR3 runs to 12 residues. The CDR3: CATSRDEGGYTF. CDR3 coding DNA: TGTGCCACCAGCAGAGATGAAGGCGGCTACACCTTC. Complete variable domain (other parts from reference TRBV15 and TRBJ1-2): DAMVIQNPRYQVTQFGKPVTLSCSQTLNHNVMYWYQQKSSQAPKLLFHYYDKDFNNEADTPDNFQSRRPNTSFCFLDIRSPGLGDTAMYLCATSRDEGGYTFGSGTRLTVV.

The chain joins TRBV6-5 to TRBJ2-7; a weak D match, TRBD2 (5 bases). This CDR3 spans 15 amino acids. Germline V CDR1 and CDR2: MNHEY, SVGAGI. V gave up 5 bases and J gave up 1 base, with 15 bases separating them. CDR3 in amino acids: CASSPPGIPSYEQYF. CDR3 in DNA: TGTGCCAGCAGTCCCCCGGGGATTCCATCCTACGAGCAGTACTTC.

This chain joins TRBV5-1 and TRBJ1-3; perhaps TRBD1 as D (5 bases). CDR3 length equals 15 residues. The V and J ends lost 5 bases and 0 bases respectively, with 12 bases between them. Germline V gives CDR1 SGHRS, CDR2 YFSETQ. CDR3 amino acids: CASRTVPYSGNTIYF. CDR3 bases: TGCGCCAGCAGGACAGTTCCTTACTCTGGAAACACCATATATTTT.

With regard to this clone: The same CDR3 arises from other DNA sequences in this sample as well. The V gene is TRBV29-1, the J gene TRBJ1-5, with a tentative D call TRBD1 (5 bases). There are 11 residues in the CDR3. With 6 bases removed from V and 4 bases from J, the gap between germline ends came to 7 bases. The germline V gene has CDR1 SQVTM and CDR2 ANQGSEA. The CDR3 region has the DNA TGCAGCGTGGGGGGGAATCAGCCCCAGCATTTT. This encodes CSVGGNQPQHF.

The V gene is TRBV4-3, the J gene TRBJ2-7, with 7 bases that match TRBD2. Germline V gene sequence: CDR1 LGHNA, CDR2 YSLEER. Unmatched junction bases numbered 7, after V lost 0 bases and J lost 5 bases. The CDR3 is 15 amino acids. The CDR3 loop reads CASSQEIGRTDEQYF. The CDR3 nucleotides read TGCGCCAGCAGCCAAGAAATCGGGAGGACCGACGAGCAGTACTTC.

The chain uses TRBV14 and TRBJ2-1; D is uncertain. Trimming pared 4 bases from V and 2 bases from J, leaving 12 bases between. The CDR3 has 15 amino acids. The germline V gene has CDR1 SGHDN and CDR2 FVKESK. For the CDR3, the DNA is TGTGCCAGCAGCCCCGGAATCGCCCCCTACAATGAGCAGTTCTTC. It translates to CASSPGIAPYNEQFF.